In its sample, the clone carrying this T cell receptor (beta chain) was seen once. The antigen is unknown. The record originates from a study of T cell repertoires in cytomegalovirus infection. The overall study: Public TCR beta signature analysis indicated the presence of both CMV infection and matching HLA type.

Each CDR3 protein gets one entry after TCRdb re-called the reads with MiXCR. Here the sample spans 450,000 to 550,000 distinct CDR3 sequences, approximately 16% being singletons. Whole-study results and caveats: HLA-C-restricted CMV clonotypes gave the most frequent clonotype in two of eight donors. The cumulative frequency of public TCR beta families identified carriers of CMV plus the relevant HLA.

Germline trimming cut 4 bases from V and 2 bases from J; bases unmatched to any gene: 12. The CDR3 has 17 amino acids. Sequencing was carried out using CD8+ T cells from PBMCs. The origin of this receptor is a human donor in good health (CMV status not recorded). Some clones in this sample may be carry-over from other donors' samples. The rearrangement uses TRBV12-3 or TRBV12-4 and TRBJ2-3, with 7 bases matching TRBD2. CDR3 coding DNA: TGTGCCAGCAGTTCCTCTCTGACTAGCCGAGACACAGATACGCAGTATTTT. Amino acids: CASSSSLTSRDTDTQYF.